Each of the 19 T cell receptor beta chains below was sequenced from the same sample in a study of technical replicates of blood from several donors. Method: immunoSEQ multiplex PCR; TCRdb's copy keeps in-frame clones and lacks some. The repertoire holds some 69,000 clones, with about 87% as singletons. The sequenced sample was PBMCs. These receptors were obtained from a human donor in good health. Some clones in this sample may be carry-over from other donors' samples.

The chain is built from TRBV2 and TRBJ1-2; perhaps TRBD1 as D (5 bases). CDR3 size: 13 residues. V lost 11 bases to trimming and J lost 2 bases, with 15 bases between them. Germline assignment: CDR1 SNHLY and CDR2 FYNNEI. The DNA of the CDR3 is TGTGCCCGTACCAGGGTCCCCAACTATGGCTACACCTTC. Translating gives CARTRVPNYGYTF.

This chain links TRBV6-1 with TRBJ1-2; D gene ambiguous. The CDR3 sequence is 16 residues long. Trimming took 3 bases from V and 1 from J, leaving 15 bases between them. CDR1 and CDR2 from the germline V gene are MNHNS and SASEGT. The CDR3 DNA reads as TGTGCCAGCAGTGACTTAATGAGAGGAGGTAACTATGGCTACACCTTC. Protein: CASSDLMRGGNYGYTF.

This chain uses TRBV6-1 with TRBJ2-5; TRBD1 matches 7 bases. After removal of 6 bases from V and 2 bases from J, the junction contained 3 bases not matched to a gene. The length of the CDR3 is 13 residues. Germline lookup yields CDR1 MNHNS and CDR2 SASEGT. The CDR3 bases are TGTGCCAGCAGGCCGACAGGGCAAGAGACCCAGTACTTC. As protein: CASRPTGQETQYF.

The chain carries TRBV15 and TRBJ1-1, with 8 bases lining up with TRBD1. Losses at the gene ends were 1 base for V and 4 bases for J; bases not matched to a gene: 2. CDR1 is LNHNV and CDR2 is YYDKDF in the germline V gene (reference sequence). This CDR3 is 14 amino acids long. The CDR3 coding sequence is TGTGCCACCAGCAGAGTACAGGGGGGCACTGAAGCTTTCTTT. As protein: CATSRVQGGTEAFF. The variable domain in full, completed from reference TRBV15 and TRBJ1-1, reads DAMVIQNPRYQVTQFGKPVTLSCSQTLNHNVMYWYQQKSSQAPKLLFHYYDKDFNNEADTPDNFQSRRPNTSFCFLDIRSPGLGDTAMYLCATSRVQGGTEAFFGQGTRLTVV.

The V gene is TRBV5-1, the J gene TRBJ2-1, with 12 nucleotides matching TRBD2. V shed 2 bases and J 8 bases; nucleotides not matched to a gene: 8. Germline V gene data show CDR1 as SGHRS and CDR2 as YFSETQ. The CDR3 spans 16 residues. The chain's CDR3 is CASSFGTSGRKDEQFF. CDR3 DNA: TGCGCCAGCAGCTTCGGAACTAGCGGGAGGAAGGATGAGCAGTTCTTC.

The rearrangement joins TRBV9 to TRBJ1-2; D is perhaps TRBD1 (5 bases). The CDR3 length is 15 residues. V was clipped by 2 bases and J by 1 base, with 12 bases between them. Looked up from germline, CDR1 is SGDLS and CDR2 is YYNGEE. Written as DNA, the CDR3 is TGTGCCAGCAGCGTGTACTCGACAGTTAACTATGGCTACACCTTC. This codes for CASSVYSTVNYGYTF.

The chain is built from TRBV13 and TRBJ2-3; 8 nucleotides match TRBD1. CDR1 PRHDT and CDR2 FYEKMQ come from the germline V gene (reference sequence). V lost 4 bases to trimming and J lost 6 bases; unmatched junction nucleotides: 9. The CDR3 has 15 amino acids. The CDR3 loop reads CASSSGLGTGDTQYF. CDR3 DNA sequence: TGTGCCAGCAGCTCGGGCCTGGGGACAGGCGATACGCAGTATTTT.

The V call is TRBV4-3, the J call TRBJ1-1; D perhaps matches TRBD1 (6 bases). This CDR3 is built from 16 residues. Between the trimmed V and J ends, which lost 2 bases and 1 base, there was a span of 14 bases. Germline loops: CDR1 LGHNA, CDR2 YSLEER. CDR3 in DNA: TGCGCCAGCAGCCAATCCGACAGGTACGGGAACACTGAAGCTTTCTTT. This encodes CASSQSDRYGNTEAFF.

This chain joins TRBV19 and TRBJ1-4; possible D gene TRBD1, 6 bases. CDR1 and CDR2 from the germline V gene are LNHDA and SQIVND (reference sequence). CDR3 size: 14 residues. V was shortened by 5 bases and J by 5 bases, with 12 bases between the two germline ends. CDR3 in amino acids: CASSSTGWNEKLFF. The CDR3 DNA is TGTGCCAGTAGTTCGACAGGTTGGAATGAAAAACTGTTTTTT. Based on the CDR3 plus reference TRBV19 and TRBJ1-4, the full variable domain is DGGITQSPKYLFRKEGQNVTLSCEQNLNHDAMYWYRQDPGQGLRLIYYSQIVNDFQKGDIAEGYSVSREKKESFPLTVTSAQKNPTAFYLCASSSTGWNEKLFFGSGTQLSVL.

This chain links TRBV2 with TRBJ2-7, with D maybe TRBD1 (6 bases). Trimming removed 2 bases at V and 0 bases at J, with 17 bases between. The CDR3 contains 17 residues. Germline CDR1 SNHLY, CDR2 FYNNEI. The CDR3 region has the DNA TGTGCCAGCAGTGAATTTGGCCCCGGGACAAGCTCCTACGAGCAGTACTTC. It is translated as CASSEFGPGTSSYEQYF. Full variable domain (remainder filled in from reference TRBV2 and TRBJ2-7): EPEVTQTPSHQVTQMGQEVILRCVPISNHLYFYWYRQILGQKVEFLVSFYNNEISEKSEIFDDQFSVERPDGSNFTLKIRSTKLEDSAMYFCASSEFGPGTSSYEQYFGPGTRLTVT.

This clone was observed a single time. V is TRBV10-3 and J is TRBJ2-2; the D gene is possibly TRBD1 (5 bases). Per germline, CDR1 ENHRY and CDR2 SYGVKD. The CDR3 consists of 14 residues. V gave up 4 bases and J gave up 2 bases, with 8 bases separating them. CDR3 loop: CAISGQINTGELFF. As DNA, the CDR3 is TGTGCCATCAGTGGACAGATTAACACCGGGGAGCTGTTTTTT.

The chain uses TRBV19 and TRBJ2-1, with TRBD2 as a possible D gene (5 bases). CDR1 is LNHDA, CDR2 SQIVND, per germline (reference sequence). The CDR3 contains 16 residues. Trimming removed 5 bases from V and 0 bases from J, with 14 bases in between. DNA of the CDR3: TGTGCCAGTAGTCCGGACTCGACAAGCTCCTACAATGAGCAGTTCTTC. Amino acids: CASSPDSTSSYNEQFF. The whole variable domain, filled in from reference TRBV19 and TRBJ2-1, reads DGGITQSPKYLFRKEGQNVTLSCEQNLNHDAMYWYRQDPGQGLRLIYYSQIVNDFQKGDIAEGYSVSREKKESFPLTVTSAQKNPTAFYLCASSPDSTSSYNEQFFGPGTRLTVL.

The rearrangement uses TRBV4-1 and TRBJ2-2; the D gene is possibly TRBD2 (6 bases). This CDR3 has 16 amino acids. V lost 1 base and J lost 6, with 15 bases in between. CDR1 is MGHRA and CDR2 is YSYEKL in the germline V gene. CDR3 DNA sequence: TGCGCCAGCAGCCAAGCGAACATGGGGGGTCCCGGGGAGCTGTTTTTT. Protein sequence: CASSQANMGGPGELFF.

The chain employs TRBV5-1 and TRBJ1-4; 9 nucleotides match TRBD1. In germline, CDR1 is SGHRS, CDR2 YFSETQ. With 4 bases clipped from V and 5 bases from J, the junction kept 6 bases outside the gene matches. This CDR3 is built from 15 residues. The CDR3 bases are TGCGCCAGCAGCCCCTACGGACAGGGGAATGAAAAACTGTTTTTT. Residues: CASSPYGQGNEKLFF.

This rearrangement joins TRBV4-3 to TRBJ1-1, with TRBD1 identical over 7 bases. The CDR3 runs 16 residues. Trimming took 1 base from V and 4 from J; bases not matched to a gene: 9. The germline CDR1 and CDR2 sequences are LGHNA and YSLEER. Here the CDR3 reads CASSQVGAGGSTEAFF. In DNA form, the CDR3 reads TGCGCCAGCAGCCAAGTTGGGGCAGGGGGATCCACTGAAGCTTTCTTT.

In DNA form, the CDR3 reads TGTGCCAGCAGCCAAGATCGAAAGGGAGGTCAGCCCCAGCATTTT. This encodes CASSQDRKGGQPQHF. V is TRBV4-2 and J is TRBJ1-5; no definite D call. V lost 0 bases to trimming and J lost 6 bases, with 12 bases between them. This CDR3 has 15 amino acids. Germline V gene lookup returns CDR1 LGHNA and CDR2 YNFKEQ.

The genes are TRBV6-9 and TRBJ1-2, with D hard to call. Germline loops: CDR1 MNHGY, CDR2 SVAAGI. The CDR3 extends over 10 amino acids. Trimming removed 8 bases from V and 8 bases from J, with 9 bases in between. CDR3 DNA: TGTGCCAGCTCCCCTGAGGGCTACACCTTC. This gives the protein CASSPEGYTF.

CDR3 region: CASSSPGQGQDTQYF. The CDR3 DNA sequence: TGTGCCAGCAGTTCCCCGGGACAGGGACAAGATACGCAGTATTTT. V is TRBV5-6 and J is TRBJ2-3; TRBD1 aligns across 9 bases. Germline CDR1 SGHDT, CDR2 YYEEEE. The V segment lost 5 bases and the J segment 5 bases; nucleotides outside the gene matches: 9. The CDR3 is 15 amino acids.

In nucleotides, the CDR3 is TGCGCCAGCAGCCACCCGATGGACAGGATCAACACCGGGGAGCTGTTTTTT. Its translation is CASSHPMDRINTGELFF. V gene TRBV4-3 combines with J gene TRBJ2-2, with 7 nucleotides matching TRBD1. After removal of 3 bases from V and 2 bases from J, the junction contained 9 bases not matched to a gene. Per the germline V gene, CDR1 is LGHNA and CDR2 is YSLEER. This CDR3 comprises 17 residues.